This TCR beta chain was documented in a study of CD8 T cells in Susac syndrome. Trimming shortened V by 5 bases and J by 4 bases, and 15 bases separated the two germline ends. CDR3 length: 14 residues. Both CD4+ and CD8+ T cells were negatively isolated, and TEMRA cells underwent FACS enrichment. With random hexamers, 0.5 to 1 ug RNA was reverse transcribed. TCRdb reprocessed the immunoSEQ multiplex PCR reads via MiXCR and lists one record per CDR3 protein. This table has 190,000 or so distinct CDR3 sequences, 90% to 95% appearing once. Material: CD4+ T cells from PBMCs. The chain recombines TRBV12-3 or TRBV12-4 with TRBJ2-7; D may match TRBD1 or TRBD2 (5 bases each). This TCR was sampled from a human donor with multiple sclerosis. DNA for the CDR3: TGTGCCAGCAGTCGCCCCGGGGCAGCGTACGAGCAGTACTTC. Amino acid sequence: CASSRPGAAYEQYF.